A selection of T cell receptor beta chains follows, all from one sample in a study of cytomegalovirus exposure and HLA in healthy donors. Some clones are missing from TCRdb's copy, which holds only in-frame ones; the method was immunoSEQ multiplex PCR. Seen here are 35,000 to 55,000 clones, approximately 72% observed once, and the top ten hold less than 3.5%. Material for sequencing was PBMCs. These receptors all come from a woman in her 30s in good health and CMV-seronegative. Both conserved end residues are part of each CDR3. The order of the fields is J gene, D gene, clone size, V gene, CDR3 protein, CDR3 DNA. D genes are given only for firm matches. The size field is filled for only some rows; it gives once, few, many or a size class.

TRBJ2-4 . . TRBV19 CASLGSSIQYF TGTGCCAGTTTGGGCTCCAGCATTCAGTACTTC
TRBJ1-2 TRBD1 . TRBV13 CASSSDRGRWYGYTF TGTGCCAGCAGCTCCGACAGGGGGCGATGGTATGGCTACACCTTC
TRBJ2-1 TRBD2 few TRBV6-5 CASSTGLAGVGEQFF TGTGCCAGCAGTACCGGACTAGCGGGAGTAGGGGAGCAGTTCTTC
TRBJ2-1 . few TRBV7-3 CASSFGPGPGNEQFF .
TRBJ1-2 . once TRBV19 CASKALRSQNYGYTF TGTGCCAGTAAGGCGTTGAGGAGCCAGAACTATGGCTACACCTTC
TRBJ1-1 TRBD1 . TRBV25-1 CASRPTGGTEAFF TGTGCCAGCAGACCGACAGGGGGCACTGAAGCTTTCTTT
TRBJ2-1 TRBD1 few TRBV18 CASSQTGGNEQFF TGTGCCAGCTCACAAACAGGGGGCAATGAGCAGTTCTTC
TRBJ1-2 TRBD1 . TRBV14 CASSPSGTGRNYGYTF TGTGCCAGCAGCCCCTCAGGGACAGGCCGTAACTATGGCTACACCTTC
TRBJ2-5 TRBD2 . TRBV2 CASERGERGVKETQYF TGTGCCAGCGAGAGGGGTGAGCGGGGGGTAAAAGAGACCCAGTACTTC
TRBJ2-3 TRBD2 once TRBV6-5 CASSPIAGRNTQYF TGTGCCAGCAGTCCGATAGCGGGGCGCAATACGCAGTATTTT
TRBJ2-6 . few TRBV28 CASSVRDWGANVLTF TGTGCCAGCAGTGTCCGGGACTGGGGGGCCAACGTCCTGACTTTC
TRBJ1-1 . . TRBV9 CASSVARGGGSDTEAFF TGTGCCAGCAGCGTAGCTAGGGGAGGAGGGTCCGACACTGAAGCTTTCTTT
TRBJ2-5 TRBD2 . TRBV7-9 CASSLPSGSGRETQYF TGTGCCAGCAGCCTGCCAAGCGGGAGCGGTCGAGAGACCCAGTACTTC
TRBJ1-2 . . TRBV7-2 CASSLGQLNLYGYTF TGTGCCAGCAGCTTAGGACAGCTCAACCTCTATGGCTACACCTTC
TRBJ1-5 . . TRBV2 CASSDTGRDQPQHF TGTGCCAGCAGTGACACAGGGCGGGATCAGCCCCAGCATTTT
TRBJ1-2 . . TRBV5-1 CASRQGLEGYTF TGCGCCAGCAGGCAGGGGTTGGAGGGCTACACCTTC
TRBJ2-7 . . TRBV5-4 CASSPGVSYEQYF TGTGCCAGCAGCCCAGGCGTGTCCTACGAGCAGTACTTC
TRBJ2-7 . . TRBV5-1 CASSLGWGTEQYF TGCGCCAGCAGCTTGGGATGGGGCACCGAGCAGTACTTC
TRBJ1-1 . . TRBV2 CASSDYGEEDTEAFF TGTGCCAGCAGTGATTATGGGGAGGAGGACACTGAAGCTTTCTTT
TRBJ2-7 . . TRBV11-3 CASSRQGPSYEQYF TGTGCCAGCAGCCGGCAGGGGCCCTCCTACGAGCAGTACTTC
TRBJ1-5 TRBD1 . TRBV6-1 CASSPRQGRQPQHF TGTGCCAGCAGTCCACGACAGGGTCGGCAGCCCCAGCATTTT
TRBJ2-7 TRBD2 . TRBV6-5 CASSYFSGRNSYEQYF TGTGCCAGCAGTTACTTTAGCGGGAGGAACTCCTACGAGCAGTACTTC
TRBJ2-7 . . TRBV7-8 CASSLAREQYF TGTGCCAGCAGCTTAGCTCGCGAGCAGTACTTC
TRBJ1-4 . once TRBV2 CASRARGSSLEKLFF TGTGCCAGCAGGGCCAGGGGATCCTCTCTTGAAAAACTGTTTTTT
TRBJ2-7 . . TRBV7-9 CASSRMGLISYEQYF TGTGCCAGCAGCCGAATGGGGCTGATCTCTTACGAGCAGTACTTC
TRBJ2-1 TRBD2 . TRBV6-1 CATRGLAGDNEQFF TGTGCCACTCGGGGACTAGCGGGGGACAATGAGCAGTTCTTC
TRBJ2-1 TRBD2 . TRBV6-6 CASSKTSGGVNEQFF TGTGCCAGCAGTAAGACTAGCGGGGGGGTGAATGAGCAGTTCTTC
TRBJ2-5 . . TRBV28 CASSWGGTKETQYF TGTGCCAGCAGTTGGGGGGGGACAAAAGAGACCCAGTACTTC
TRBJ2-1 TRBD2 . TRBV7-9 CASSLFSGSGEQFF TGTGCCAGCAGCTTATTTAGCGGGAGTGGTGAGCAGTTCTTC
TRBJ2-3 TRBD2 few TRBV9 CASSAQGLAAARAQYF TGTGCCAGCAGCGCCCAGGGACTAGCGGCCGCCCGGGCGCAGTATTTT
TRBJ2-1 TRBD2 . TRBV4-1 CASSQETPGLNNEQFF TGCGCCAGCAGCCAAGAGACACCGGGACTAAACAATGAGCAGTTCTTC
TRBJ1-3 TRBD1 . TRBV6-5 CASSLQGFGSGNTIYF TGTGCCAGCAGTTTACAGGGGTTCGGCTCTGGAAACACCATATATTTT
TRBJ2-3 TRBD2 . TRBV6-4 CASSDSGLGWQYF TGTGCCAGCAGTGACTCGGGACTAGGGTGGCAGTATTTT
TRBJ2-7 . . TRBV27 CASSRQASSYEQYF TGTGCCAGCAGTCGACAGGCTTCCTCCTACGAGCAGTACTTC
TRBJ2-1 . . TRBV6-5 CASNQAGIRFEQFF TGTGCCAGCAACCAAGCGGGTATACGCTTTGAGCAGTTCTTC
TRBJ1-4 TRBD1 few TRBV10-3 CAIRSTGANEKLFF TGTGCCATCAGGTCGACAGGGGCTAATGAAAAACTGTTTTTT
TRBJ1-4 TRBD1 . TRBV2 CASMVQGSSNEKLFF TGTGCCAGCATGGTACAGGGGAGTTCAAATGAAAAACTGTTTTTT
TRBJ1-1 . . TRBV5-1 CASSPQTGAEAFF TGCGCCAGCAGCCCGCAAACGGGGGCTGAAGCTTTCTTT
TRBJ1-4 TRBD1 . TRBV7-9 CASSLVGTATNEKLFF TGTGCCAGCAGCTTAGTCGGGACAGCAACTAATGAAAAACTGTTTTTT
TRBJ2-3 TRBD2 . TRBV2 CASSTLGTSVDTQYF TGTGCCAGCAGCACCCTAGGGACTAGTGTAGATACGCAGTATTTT
TRBJ1-1 . . TRBV29-1 CSWGVGTEAFF TGCAGCTGGGGGGTGGGCACTGAAGCTTTCTTT
TRBJ1-2 . . TRBV6-4 CASSVSSGTSNYGYTF TGTGCCAGCAGTGTGTCTTCAGGGACATCTAACTATGGCTACACCTTC
TRBJ1-2 TRBD1 . TRBV29-1 CSVEAVGQGGYTF TGCAGCGTTGAAGCTGTGGGACAGGGTGGCTACACCTTC
TRBJ1-5 TRBD1 . TRBV2 CASRGDRGFQPQHF TGTGCCAGCAGGGGGGACAGGGGGTTTCAGCCCCAGCATTTT
TRBJ2-1 TRBD2 . TRBV14 CASSLPGGPGEQFF TGTGCCAGCAGCCTCCCGGGGGGGCCAGGTGAGCAGTTCTTC
TRBJ2-7 . . TRBV2 CASSPLLRNEQYF TGTGCCAGCAGTCCCCTTTTGCGTAACGAGCAGTACTTC
TRBJ2-7 . . TRBV28 CASNNQGYEQYF TGTGCCAGCAACAACCAGGGTTACGAGCAGTACTTC
TRBJ2-3 TRBD2 . TRBV6-1 CASSAVAGGGDTQYF TGTGCCAGCAGTGCTGTAGCGGGAGGTGGAGATACGCAGTATTTT
TRBJ2-7 . . TRBV7-7 CASSPTPGYGEQYF TGTGCCAGCAGCCCCACCCCAGGGTATGGCGAGCAGTACTTC
TRBJ2-1 TRBD2 . TRBV28 CASSLEAGGFNEQFF TGTGCCAGCAGTTTGGAAGCGGGAGGATTCAATGAGCAGTTCTTC
TRBJ2-2 . . TRBV19 CASEGGVTGELFF TGTGCCAGTGAGGGCGGGGTGACCGGGGAGCTGTTTTTT
TRBJ2-2 TRBD1 . TRBV28 CASSLFMSQGAGELFF TGTGCCAGCAGTTTATTCATGTCTCAGGGGGCCGGGGAGCTGTTTTTT
TRBJ2-6 . . TRBV10-3 CAISESGQLYSGANVLTF TGTGCCATCAGTGAGAGTGGACAACTATACTCTGGGGCCAACGTCCTGACTTTC
TRBJ1-2 TRBD1 . TRBV10-2 CASSRRVQGDSNYGYTF TGCGCCAGCAGCCGACGGGTCCAAGGGGACAGTAACTATGGCTACACCTTC
TRBJ1-1 . . TRBV29-1 CSVTPFYSTEAFF TGCAGCGTTACCCCTTTTTATAGCACTGAAGCTTTCTTT
TRBJ1-2 TRBD1 . TRBV9 CASSSHRDRGSGYTF TGTGCCAGCAGCTCGCACCGGGACAGGGGATCTGGCTACACCTTC
TRBJ2-3 TRBD2 . TRBV7-9 CASSWGLAGADTQYF TGTGCCAGCAGCTGGGGACTAGCGGGGGCAGATACGCAGTATTTT
TRBJ2-7 TRBD1 . TRBV19 CASSRDRYTEQYF TGTGCCAGTAGTAGGGACAGATATACCGAGCAGTACTTC
TRBJ2-2 TRBD2 . TRBV4-1 CASSPSSGSSAGELFF TGCGCCAGCAGCCCCTCTAGCGGGAGCAGTGCCGGGGAGCTGTTTTTT